This T cell receptor beta chain is from a study of vaccination effects on CD4 cells after COVID-19. Study observations and caveats: At late timepoints after vaccination, vaccine- and infection-induced clones shrank markedly.

Only in-frame clones appear in the TCRdb table, and some are missing; sequencing was by immunoSEQ multiplex PCR. The sample has tens of thousands of clones, roughly 77% seen once. Worth noting for this clone: Its specificity is not known.

Under the ViraFEST assay, PBMC were stimulated with viral peptide pools so that antigen-specific CD4+ T cells expanded. Sequencing was performed afterwards. Culturing for about 9 days preceded CD4+ T cell isolation. Confirmation by PCR established that the person had SARS-CoV-2 infection between March and December 2020. The negative control culture condition consisted of an HIV-1 Nef peptide pool. Germline CDR1 reads ENHRY; CDR2 reads SYGVKD. This CDR3 contains 17 residues. The trim removed 3 bases at V and 2 bases at J, leaving 5 bases unmatched. The chain uses TRBV10-3 and TRBJ2-3, with 13 bases identical to TRBD2. Specimen: CD4+ T cells from PBMCs cultured with HIV peptides, collected before COVID-19 vaccination. Subset: HIV-1 Nef peptide pool negative control/reference culture. The receptor comes from a human donor who had a prior SARS-CoV-2 infection. The CDR3, as DNA: TGTGCCATCAGTGACCCGGGACTAGCGGGAACCACAGATACGCAGTATTTT. This gives the protein CAISDPGLAGTTDTQYF.